The subject of this entry is one T cell receptor (beta chain). Its matching antigen is unknown. The sample comes from a study of T cell clonotyping in hematopoietic cell transplantation. Study in general: Recipient samples before transplant were obtained post-cytoreduction.

Assay used: immunoSEQ multiplex PCR; TCRdb lists only in-frame clones, some missing. This table holds thousands of clones, more than 75% found once. Study-level findings and limits: No sorting was done, leaving CD4 and CD8 contributions mixed.

Regarding time point: recipient sample about 28 days before transplant, after cytoreduction. Recipient blood drawn about 28 days pretransplant and days 30, 100, 180 after. The clonotype was recovered from a woman between 50 and 59 years old with acute myeloid leukemia. Some clones in this sample may be carry-over from other donors' samples. The starting material was peripheral blood mononuclear cells, obtained before stem cell transplant.

CDR3 region: CASSSLPGRVDTGELFF. The CDR3, as DNA: TGTGCCAGCAGTTCATTACCGGGGAGGGTGGACACCGGGGAGCTGTTTTTT. The J gene is TRBJ2-2, the V gene TRBV28, with 7 bases aligning to TRBD2. The CDR3 runs to 17 residues. V lost 4 bases and J lost 3; bases outside the gene matches: 11. Germline V gene lookup returns CDR1 MDHEN and CDR2 SYDVKM.